This is a list of T cell receptor beta chains from one sample in a study of shared clonotypes between healthy human individuals. The data were produced by immunoSEQ multiplex PCR, yet TCRdb's version contains in-frame clones alone and is incomplete. The sample contains 2 million to 2.5 million clones, 85% to 95% of which appear only once. What was sequenced was naive CD4+ T cells from PBMCs. The receptor source for this set is a man aged 18 to 35 in good health. Some clones in this sample may be carry-over from other donors' samples. Each CDR3 is given with its conserved first and last residue. D genes are given only for firm matches. For some rows the clone size is stated as once, few or many, or as a class when expanded; others skip it.

clone_size: .; cdr3_length: 13; d_call: TRBD1; j_call: TRBJ1-1; v_call: TRBV28; cdr3_nt: TGTGCCAGCAGACACTCCGGGACAGGGAAAACTTTCTTT; cdr3_aa: CASRHSGTGKTFF
clone_size: .; cdr3_length: 14; d_call: .; j_call: TRBJ2-7; v_call: TRBV7-6; cdr3_nt: TGTGCCAGCAGCTTGCGAGTCAGCTCCTACGAGCAGTACTTC; cdr3_aa: CASSLRVSSYEQYF
clone_size: .; cdr3_length: 13; d_call: .; j_call: TRBJ1-1; v_call: TRBV6-6; cdr3_nt: TGTGCCAGCAGTTACAGGGAAGCGACTGAAGCTTTCTTT; cdr3_aa: CASSYREATEAFF
clone_size: .; cdr3_length: 16; d_call: TRBD1; j_call: TRBJ2-5; v_call: TRBV11-2; cdr3_nt: TGTGCCAGCAGCAGTCCAGGGGGCGGTAGTGGGGAGACCCAGTACTTC; cdr3_aa: CASSSPGGGSGETQYF
clone_size: .; cdr3_length: 13; d_call: .; j_call: TRBJ2-7; v_call: TRBV28; cdr3_nt: TGTGCCAGCAGTCCCGGGGCCCAAGGATGGCAGTACTTC; cdr3_aa: CASSPGAQGWQYF
clone_size: .; cdr3_length: 14; d_call: TRBD1; j_call: TRBJ1-5; v_call: TRBV28; cdr3_nt: TGTGCCAGCAGACGGGACAGCTACAATCAGCCCCAGCATTTT; cdr3_aa: CASRRDSYNQPQHF
clone_size: .; cdr3_length: 14; d_call: .; j_call: TRBJ2-5; v_call: TRBV5-6; cdr3_nt: TGTGCCAGCAGGTCGGGGTTATTTCAAGAGACCCAGTACTTC; cdr3_aa: CASRSGLFQETQYF
clone_size: .; cdr3_length: 14; d_call: .; j_call: TRBJ2-7; v_call: TRBV6-1; cdr3_nt: TGTGCCAGCAGCGGGACGGGGACTCTCTACGAGCAGTACTTC; cdr3_aa: CASSGTGTLYEQYF
clone_size: .; cdr3_length: 15; d_call: .; j_call: TRBJ1-4; v_call: TRBV7-9; cdr3_nt: TGTGCCAGCAGCTTCAGGGGTTACACTAATGAAAAACTGTTTTTT; cdr3_aa: CASSFRGYTNEKLFF
clone_size: .; cdr3_length: 17; d_call: .; j_call: TRBJ2-2; v_call: TRBV4-1; cdr3_nt: TGCGCCAGCAGCCACCCTCTAAGGGGGGAGGGCACCGGGGAGCTGTTTTTT; cdr3_aa: CASSHPLRGEGTGELFF
clone_size: .; cdr3_length: 16; d_call: TRBD1; j_call: TRBJ1-1; v_call: TRBV6-5; cdr3_nt: TGTGCCAGCAGTTACAACCCGGGACAGGGGAACACTGAAGCTTTCTTT; cdr3_aa: CASSYNPGQGNTEAFF
clone_size: .; cdr3_length: 13; d_call: .; j_call: TRBJ2-3; v_call: TRBV7-2; cdr3_nt: TGTGCCAGCAGCTTACGGGAGAAAGATACGCAGTATTTT; cdr3_aa: CASSLREKDTQYF
clone_size: .; cdr3_length: 13; d_call: .; j_call: TRBJ1-2; v_call: TRBV5-4; cdr3_nt: TGTGCCAGCACCGAGAAAGGGGGAAGGGGCTACACCTTC; cdr3_aa: CASTEKGGRGYTF
clone_size: .; cdr3_length: 15; d_call: .; j_call: TRBJ2-7; v_call: TRBV7-2; cdr3_nt: TGTGCCAGCAGCGCAAGTGGGACGGCTTCCTACGAGCAGTACTTC; cdr3_aa: CASSASGTASYEQYF
clone_size: .; cdr3_length: 15; d_call: .; j_call: TRBJ2-5; v_call: TRBV6-1; cdr3_nt: TGTGCCAGCAGTGATTGGGGAAGGGGGGTTAAGACCCAGTACTTC; cdr3_aa: CASSDWGRGVKTQYF
clone_size: .; cdr3_length: 16; d_call: .; j_call: TRBJ2-5; v_call: TRBV5-1; cdr3_nt: TGCGCCAGCAGCTTGGCCGGGCTAGTAGGTCGGGAGACCCAGTACTTC; cdr3_aa: CASSLAGLVGRETQYF
clone_size: .; cdr3_length: 16; d_call: TRBD1; j_call: TRBJ2-7; v_call: TRBV6-5; cdr3_nt: TGTGCCAGCAGTTACTCAGGGACAGGGGCCACCTACGAGCAGTACTTC; cdr3_aa: CASSYSGTGATYEQYF
clone_size: .; cdr3_length: 14; d_call: .; j_call: TRBJ2-5; v_call: TRBV4-1; cdr3_nt: TGCGCCAGCAGCCAGGGCCCTATGCGGGAGACCCAGTACTTC; cdr3_aa: CASSQGPMRETQYF
clone_size: .; cdr3_length: 18; d_call: .; j_call: TRBJ2-6; v_call: TRBV2; cdr3_nt: TGTGCCAGCAGTGGAGGCACAGGACTACGGTCTGGGGCCAACGTCCTGACTTTC; cdr3_aa: CASSGGTGLRSGANVLTF
clone_size: .; cdr3_length: 20; d_call: TRBD2; j_call: TRBJ2-6; v_call: TRBV5-1; cdr3_nt: TGCGCCAGCAGCTCCTTCCACTTAAGCGGGGGTTTGAGAGGGGCCAACGTCCTGACTTTC; cdr3_aa: CASSSFHLSGGLRGANVLTF
clone_size: .; cdr3_length: 15; d_call: .; j_call: TRBJ1-1; v_call: TRBV18; cdr3_nt: TGTGCCAGCTCACCAAGGACACAAATCGACACTGAAGCTTTCTTT; cdr3_aa: CASSPRTQIDTEAFF
clone_size: .; cdr3_length: 15; d_call: .; j_call: TRBJ1-2; v_call: TRBV21-1; cdr3_nt: TGTGCCAGCAGTAACGCCGTGGGACAGGGGGAGGGCTACACCTTC; cdr3_aa: CASSNAVGQGEGYTF
clone_size: .; cdr3_length: 16; d_call: .; j_call: TRBJ2-4; v_call: TRBV7-9; cdr3_nt: TGTGTCAGCAGCCCCGCGGGGCGGTCGGGCCAAAACATTCAGTACTTC; cdr3_aa: CVSSPAGRSGQNIQYF
clone_size: .; cdr3_length: 16; d_call: TRBD2; j_call: TRBJ2-7; v_call: TRBV5-1; cdr3_nt: TGCGCCAGCAGCTTGGCTAGCGGGAAGTGGACCTACGAGCAGTACTTC; cdr3_aa: CASSLASGKWTYEQYF
clone_size: .; cdr3_length: 13; d_call: TRBD1; j_call: TRBJ1-1; v_call: TRBV28; cdr3_nt: TGTGCCAGCAGTGCACAGGGGGAGGATGAAGCTTTCTTT; cdr3_aa: CASSAQGEDEAFF
clone_size: .; cdr3_length: 15; d_call: TRBD2; j_call: TRBJ2-1; v_call: TRBV7-9; cdr3_nt: TGTGCCAGCAGCGCCCGCGGGGTTGGCGGGAGGGCGGGGTTCTTC; cdr3_aa: CASSARGVGGRAGFF
clone_size: once; cdr3_length: 13; d_call: .; j_call: TRBJ1-1; v_call: TRBV7-2; cdr3_nt: TGTGCCAGCAGCTTAGTGCGGGACACTGAAGCTTTCTTT; cdr3_aa: CASSLVRDTEAFF
clone_size: .; cdr3_length: 14; d_call: TRBD1; j_call: TRBJ2-5; v_call: TRBV5-4; cdr3_nt: TGTGCCAGCAGCCGGGACAGAGCCCAAGAGACCCAGTACTTC; cdr3_aa: CASSRDRAQETQYF
clone_size: .; cdr3_length: 16; d_call: .; j_call: TRBJ1-2; v_call: TRBV18; cdr3_nt: TGTGCCAGCTCACCACTAGCTGACGGAACTAACTATGGCTACACCTTC; cdr3_aa: CASSPLADGTNYGYTF
clone_size: .; cdr3_length: 13; d_call: .; j_call: TRBJ2-5; v_call: TRBV5-6; cdr3_nt: TGTGCCAGCAGCTATGACTCGAAAGAGACCCAGTACTTC; cdr3_aa: CASSYDSKETQYF
clone_size: .; cdr3_length: 15; d_call: .; j_call: TRBJ2-1; v_call: TRBV4-1; cdr3_nt: TGCGCCAGCAGCCCGGTGGACAGCTCCTACAATGAGCAGTTCTTC; cdr3_aa: CASSPVDSSYNEQFF
clone_size: .; cdr3_length: 15; d_call: TRBD1; j_call: TRBJ2-5; v_call: TRBV28; cdr3_nt: TGTGCCAGCAGTTTTGTCGGACAGGGAAGCGAGACCCAGTACTTC; cdr3_aa: CASSFVGQGSETQYF
clone_size: .; cdr3_length: 16; d_call: .; j_call: TRBJ2-3; v_call: TRBV15; cdr3_nt: TGTGCCACCAGCAGAGACCGACAGGTCAACACAGATACGCAGTATTTT; cdr3_aa: CATSRDRQVNTDTQYF
clone_size: .; cdr3_length: 15; d_call: .; j_call: TRBJ1-4; v_call: TRBV6-6; cdr3_nt: TGTGCCAGCAGTTACCGGGGCGACACTAATGAAAAACTGTTTTTT; cdr3_aa: CASSYRGDTNEKLFF
clone_size: .; cdr3_length: 17; d_call: .; j_call: TRBJ2-1; v_call: TRBV5-4; cdr3_nt: TGTGCCAGCAGCTTGGCAAGGGGGGGGAGCTCCTACAATGAGCAGTTCTTC; cdr3_aa: CASSLARGGSSYNEQFF
clone_size: .; cdr3_length: 13; d_call: TRBD2; j_call: TRBJ2-7; v_call: TRBV10-3; cdr3_nt: TGTGCCGTGACTAGCCGGGCGCCCTACGAGCAGTACTTC; cdr3_aa: CAVTSRAPYEQYF
clone_size: .; cdr3_length: 14; d_call: TRBD1; j_call: TRBJ1-1; v_call: TRBV7-9; cdr3_nt: TGTGCCAGCACCCCGGGACAGGGTTTCACTGAAGCTTTCTTT; cdr3_aa: CASTPGQGFTEAFF
clone_size: .; cdr3_length: 13; d_call: .; j_call: TRBJ1-1; v_call: TRBV28; cdr3_nt: TGTGCCAGCATCACTCCGTTGAACACTGAAGCTTTCTTT; cdr3_aa: CASITPLNTEAFF
clone_size: .; cdr3_length: 14; d_call: TRBD1; j_call: TRBJ2-7; v_call: TRBV27; cdr3_nt: TGTGCCAGCAATCCGAGGGACAGCCACTACGAGCAGTACTTC; cdr3_aa: CASNPRDSHYEQYF
clone_size: once; cdr3_length: 16; d_call: TRBD2; j_call: TRBJ2-3; v_call: TRBV5-1; cdr3_nt: TGCGCCAGCAGCTCGCTAAGCGGGGGTAGCACAGATACGCAGTATTTT; cdr3_aa: CASSSLSGGSTDTQYF
clone_size: .; cdr3_length: 16; d_call: .; j_call: TRBJ2-1; v_call: TRBV5-1; cdr3_nt: TGCGCCAGCAGCTTGGCCGGGAGTCCCAGCACTTATGAGCAGTTCTTC; cdr3_aa: CASSLAGSPSTYEQFF
clone_size: .; cdr3_length: 14; d_call: TRBD1; j_call: TRBJ2-7; v_call: TRBV7-2; cdr3_nt: TGTGCCAGCAGCTTAGGACAGGGGAGGTACGAGCAGTACTTC; cdr3_aa: CASSLGQGRYEQYF
clone_size: .; cdr3_length: 12; d_call: .; j_call: TRBJ2-7; v_call: TRBV6-1; cdr3_nt: TGTGCCAGCAGTGAAGCGCTAATAGCGCAGTACTTC; cdr3_aa: CASSEALIAQYF